Listed here is a single TCR beta chain. No antigen is known for it. This record comes from a study of blood T cells in healthy people across ages. Study-level background: When template switching was applied, about one barcoded beta molecule was captured per two T cells.

Whole-study findings and limits: Naive and antigen-experienced cells could not be conclusively compared, given unsorted PBMCs.

The germline CDR1 and CDR2 sequences are DFQATT and SNEGSKA (reference sequence). Deletions cut 5 bases from V and 4 bases from J, with 9 bases between. The CDR3 covers 13 residues. Then a second PCR, running about 7 to 11 cycles, was carried out with a sample-barcoded 5' primer and a J-beta primer mix. MiXCR was run by TCRdb on the 5' RACE reads, yielding one entry per CDR3 protein. The data contain about 930,000 distinct CDR3 sequences, 25% to 30% of them singletons. A further study also used this sample, focusing on T cells of mothers and their children. According to that study: Comparable shaping of TCR recombination output by thymic selection was observed in related and unrelated pairs.

Sample: blood. The chain combines TRBV20-1 with TRBJ1-6, with D possibly matching TRBD1 (5 bases). This sequence was found in a woman aged 40 to 50 in good health. The CDR3 bases are TGCAGTGCTCCGGGGGGGTATAATTCACCCCTCCACTTT. Protein product: CSAPGGYNSPLHF.